One and the same sample provided the 13 T cell receptor beta chains below, sequenced in a study of a mutant IDH1 vaccine in newly diagnosed glioma (dated by TCRdb to about 2021). For these TCRs, the target antigens are not known. Library construction relied on the immunoSEQ multiplex PCR assay. TCRdb mirrors the immuneACCESS table, restricted to in-frame sequences. Some clones are absent from its copies; in checked studies, under half trace to an unresolved V gene, and the reason for the others is unknown. The sample data list some 42,000 clones, and around 83% of these were observed just once. The ten largest clones represent just over 5% of the sample. Per the publication, the time point label means: week 35, safety follow-up. A 20-mer mutant IDH1 peptide at 300 micrograms in Montanide made up each vaccine dose, which was injected subcutaneously together with topical imiquimod. The sample in question was PBMCs, obtained from a glioma patient whose treatment included an IDH1 peptide vaccine. These receptors all come from a woman in her fifties or sixties with glioma.

This chain connects TRBV27 to TRBJ2-7, with TRBD2 identical over 15 bases. Germline V gene data show CDR1 as MNHEY and CDR2 as SMNVEV (reference sequence). The junction had 23 bases not matched to a gene; V was cut back by 11 bases and J by 3 bases. The CDR3 loop spans 20 amino acids. The CDR3 bases are TGTGCCCGGGGGGGCCCAGGGGAGGGACTAGCGGGGGGCTATCTCTACGAGCAGTACTTC. Translation: CARGGPGEGLAGGYLYEQYF.

This sequence joins TRBV5-1 and TRBJ2-5, with 9 bases aligning to TRBD1. Trimming cost V 3 bases and J 5 bases; bases outside gene matches: 11. Germline CDR1 SGHRS, CDR2 YFSETQ. This CDR3 contains 16 residues. The CDR3 region is CASSSPDRGAQETQYF. The CDR3 DNA is TGCGCCAGCAGCTCACCCGACAGGGGGGCTCAGGAGACCCAGTACTTC.

In its sample, this clone was seen a few times. The V gene is TRBV6-1, the J gene TRBJ2-5, with TRBD2 matching over 10 bases. The CDR3 sequence is 14 residues long. CDR1 and CDR2 (germline): MNHNS, SASEGT. With 5 bases clipped from V and 6 bases from J, the junction kept 6 bases outside the gene matches. The CDR3 nucleotides are TGTGCCAGCAGTTTGGGACTAGCGATCCAGACCCAGTACTTC. This gives the protein CASSLGLAIQTQYF.

The rearrangement links TRBV2 to TRBJ1-2, with TRBD1 identical over 8 bases. With 4 bases clipped from V and 3 bases from J, the junction kept 7 bases outside the gene matches. CDR3 length equals 15 residues. Germline V CDR1 and CDR2: SNHLY, FYNNEI. In DNA, the CDR3 is TGTGCCAGCAGTGTAACAGGGGGTATAGACTATGGCTACACCTTC. This sequence encodes CASSVTGGIDYGYTF. The full variable domain, its missing parts supplied by reference TRBV2 and TRBJ1-2, is EPEVTQTPSHQVTQMGQEVILRCVPISNHLYFYWYRQILGQKVEFLVSFYNNEISEKSEIFDDQFSVERPDGSNFTLKIRSTKLEDSAMYFCASSVTGGIDYGYTFGSGTRLTVV.

The rearrangement uses TRBV12-5 and TRBJ1-1, with a weak D call TRBD1 (5 bases). The CDR3 sequence is 13 residues long. CDR1 and CDR2 from the germline V gene are LGHNT and FRNRAP. The V end was cut by 5 bases, the J end by 4 bases, with 11 bases between. CDR3 bases: TGTGCTAGTGGTCTAGCGGGGGGCACTGAAGCTTTCTTT. Protein product: CASGLAGGTEAFF. Full variable domain (rest looked up from reference TRBV12-5 and TRBJ1-1): DARVTQTPRHKVTEMGQEVTMRCQPILGHNTVFWYRQTMMQGLELLAYFRNRAPLDDSGMPKDRFSAEMPDATLATLKIQPSEPRDSAVYFCASGLAGGTEAFFGQGTRLTVV.

This sequence joins TRBV4-1 and TRBJ1-1, with D hard to call. CDR1 is MGHRA, CDR2 YSYEKL, per germline. V lost 3 bases and J 5 bases, leaving 16 bases between the germline ends. The CDR3 contains 15 residues. CDR3 residues: CASSQGGPGVTEAFF. DNA for the CDR3: TGCGCCAGCAGCCAGGGTGGCCCCGGGGTTACTGAAGCTTTCTTT.

V is TRBV2 and J is TRBJ1-2; D remains ambiguous. Trimming left V 4 bases short and J 2 bases short, with 5 bases between. Germline V gene lookup returns CDR1 SNHLY and CDR2 FYNNEI. The CDR3 is 12 residues long. The CDR3 is CASSGGNYGYTF. The CDR3 bases are TGTGCCAGCAGTGGAGGAAACTATGGCTACACCTTC.

The sample holds one count of this clone. J is TRBJ1-2 and V is TRBV4-1; D ambiguous. V was pared by 3 bases and J by 6 bases, with 11 bases between. Germline CDR1 is MGHRA and CDR2 is YSYEKL. The CDR3 consists of 13 residues. CDR3 in DNA: TGCGCCAGCAGCCAGGAAGGAGGCCATGGCTACACCTTC. The encoded protein is CASSQEGGHGYTF.

The table lists this clone with a few counts. The J gene is TRBJ1-1, the V gene TRBV6-5; a weak D match, TRBD1 (5 bases). CDR1 and CDR2 (germline): MNHEY, SVGAGI. The CDR3 has 13 amino acids. Trimming took 8 bases from V and 3 from J, leaving 13 bases between them. Here the CDR3 reads CASGRGKDTEAFF. CDR3 DNA: TGTGCCAGCGGTCGGGGCAAGGACACTGAAGCTTTCTTT.

V and J are TRBV19 and TRBJ1-1; D possibly corresponds to TRBD1 (5 bases). Trimming took off 8 bases at V and 3 bases at J, with 19 bases between the two ends. The CDR3 is made up of 15 amino acids. CDR1 and CDR2 (germline): LNHDA, SQIVND (reference sequence). This CDR3 is CASRGRGGKDTEAFF. In nucleotides, the CDR3 is TGTGCCAGTCGCGGTAGGGGAGGAAAGGACACTGAAGCTTTCTTT. The entire variable domain, with the rest obtained from reference TRBV19 and TRBJ1-1, is as follows: DGGITQSPKYLFRKEGQNVTLSCEQNLNHDAMYWYRQDPGQGLRLIYYSQIVNDFQKGDIAEGYSVSREKKESFPLTVTSAQKNPTAFYLCASRGRGGKDTEAFFGQGTRLTVV.

This clone showed up just a few times. The rearrangement links TRBV7-3 to TRBJ1-1, with D unresolved. Germline values: CDR1 SGHTA, CDR2 FQGTGA. The CDR3 runs 13 residues. Trimming shortened V by 6 bases and J by 2 bases, and 10 bases separated the two germline ends. CDR3 amino acids: CASSSVVNTEAFF. CDR3 DNA sequence: TGTGCCAGCAGTTCAGTGGTTAACACTGAAGCTTTCTTT.

The chain couples TRBV19 to TRBJ2-2, with 11 positions matching TRBD2. V lost 4 bases to trimming and J lost 2 bases; unmatched junction nucleotides: 3. CDR3 length: 16 residues. The germline V gene has CDR1 LNHDA and CDR2 SQIVND (reference sequence). This chain's CDR3 is CASSKTSGINTGELFF. In DNA, the CDR3 is TGTGCCAGTAGTAAGACTAGCGGGATTAACACCGGGGAGCTGTTTTTT. Based on the CDR3 plus reference TRBV19 and TRBJ2-2, the full variable domain is DGGITQSPKYLFRKEGQNVTLSCEQNLNHDAMYWYRQDPGQGLRLIYYSQIVNDFQKGDIAEGYSVSREKKESFPLTVTSAQKNPTAFYLCASSKTSGINTGELFFGEGSRLTVL.

The chain has TRBV6-1 and TRBJ2-7; D unclear. Trimming cost V 2 bases and J 6 bases, with 11 bases left between them. CDR1 MNHNS and CDR2 SASEGT come from the germline V gene. This CDR3 contains 13 residues. CDR3 region: CASSEIYVGEQYF. As DNA, the CDR3 is TGTGCCAGCAGTGAAATATACGTGGGCGAGCAGTACTTC.